These 23 T cell receptor beta chains share one sample of origin, sequenced in a study of identical twins. MiXCR was run by TCRdb on the 5' RACE reads, yielding one entry per CDR3 protein. Of around 530,000 distinct CDR3 sequences detected, roughly 15% appear once; the ten largest clones hold around 0.48%. The same sample was also studied in work on yellow fever vaccine responses in identical twins.

Sequenced material: CD4+ T cells sorted from blood. The receptor set was obtained from a young woman in good health.

This clonotype was seen at least ten times. This chain uses TRBV7-6 with TRBJ2-3; perhaps D is TRBD1 or TRBD2 (7 bases each). Germline CDR1 and CDR2: SGHVS and FNYEAQ. There are 15 residues in the CDR3. Trimming took 6 bases from V and 3 from J, leaving 16 bases between them. Here the CDR3 DNA reads TGTGCCAGCAGTCAGAACAGGGGAGGGACAGATACGCAGTATTTT. Its protein product is CASSQNRGGTDTQYF.

This clonotype showed up just a few times. The genes are TRBV11-2 and TRBJ2-7; a weak D match, TRBD2 (6 bases). The CDR3 spans 15 residues. The germline V gene encodes CDR1 SGHAT and CDR2 FQNNGV. Between the trimmed V and J ends, which lost 1 base and 2 bases, there was a span of 12 bases. The CDR3, as DNA: TGTGCCAGCAGCTTAGTTCCTAGCGCGCCCTACGAGCAGTACTTC. The encoded protein is CASSLVPSAPYEQYF. The entire variable domain, with the rest obtained from reference TRBV11-2 and TRBJ2-7, is as follows: EAGVAQSPRYKIIEKRQSVAFWCNPISGHATLYWYQQILGQGPKLLIQFQNNGVVDDSQLPKDRFSAERLKGVDSTLKIQPAKLEDSAVYLCASSLVPSAPYEQYFGPGTRLTVT.

This clonotype has just a few counts. V and J are TRBV5-6 and TRBJ1-2; D is perhaps TRBD1 (5 bases). The CDR3 contains 18 residues. Trimming left V 6 bases short and J 1 base short, with 25 bases between. Looked up from germline, CDR1 is SGHDT and CDR2 is YYEEEE. The CDR3 here is CASTNRGVGLRLNYGYTF. CDR3 bases: TGTGCCAGCACGAACCGCGGAGTGGGGCTCAGGCTTAACTATGGCTACACCTTC.

The chain has TRBV5-1 and TRBJ2-7; 7 nucleotides line up with TRBD2. The ends lost 4 bases at V and 1 base at J; junction bases unmatched: 8. This CDR3 has 15 residues. Germline V lookup: CDR1 SGHRS, CDR2 YFSETQ. CDR3 in DNA: TGCGCCAGCAGCACCGGACTAGTCCTGTCCTACGAGCAGTACTTC. This sequence encodes CASSTGLVLSYEQYF.

CDR3 sequence reads: CSALGQSQPQHF. The CDR3 nucleotides are TGCAGTGCCTTGGGGCAGTCTCAGCCCCAGCATTTT. The chain combines TRBV20-1 with TRBJ1-5, with D tentatively TRBD1 (5 bases). CDR1 and CDR2 (germline): DFQATT, SNEGSKA (reference sequence). Deletions cut 6 bases from V and 6 bases from J, with 12 bases between. This CDR3 is built from 12 residues.

This rearrangement joins TRBV5-5 to TRBJ2-3; TRBD1 might be the D (7 bases). V was shortened by 4 bases and J by 3 bases, with 21 bases between the two germline ends. Per germline, CDR1 SGHKS and CDR2 YYEKEE (reference sequence). The CDR3 runs 17 residues. DNA of the CDR3: TGTGCCAGCAGCGGACGAACACCAGGGGGGAGTACAGATACGCAGTATTTT. Translation gives CASSGRTPGGSTDTQYF. Full variable domain (rest looked up from reference TRBV5-5 and TRBJ2-3): DAGVTQSPTHLIKTRGQQVTLRCSPISGHKSVSWYQQVLGQGPQFIFQYYEKEERGRGNFPDRFSARQFPNYSSELNVNALLLGDSALYLCASSGRTPGGSTDTQYFGPGTRLTVL.

V gene TRBV2 combines with J gene TRBJ2-3; no definite D call. V lost 0 bases to trimming and J lost 6 bases, with 10 bases between them. The CDR3 totals 14 residues. The germline V gene has CDR1 SNHLY and CDR2 FYNNEI. In DNA form, the CDR3 reads TGTGCCAGCAGTGAAGCGATGGGAATGGATACGCAGTATTTT. Translated, it gives CASSEAMGMDTQYF.

In this sample, this clonotype turned up a few times. The V call is TRBV7-9, the J call TRBJ2-2, with TRBD1 as a possible D gene (6 bases). The CDR3 totals 16 residues. From germline, CDR1 is SEHNR and CDR2 FQNEAQ (reference sequence). V lost 8 bases to trimming and J lost 1 base, with 17 bases between them. The CDR3 sequence is CASPPTGTLNTGELFF. For the CDR3, the DNA is TGTGCCAGCCCCCCCACCGGGACATTGAACACCGGGGAGCTGTTTTTT.

The chain employs TRBV5-1 and TRBJ2-7; 8 bases agree with TRBD2. J gave up 5 bases and V 4 bases, and 8 bases lay outside the gene matches. The germline gives CDR1 SGHRS, CDR2 YFSETQ. This CDR3 contains 14 residues. The CDR3 here is CASSTGLAYDEQYF. The CDR3 bases are TGCGCCAGCAGCACCGGACTAGCTTACGACGAGCAGTACTTC.

CDR3 region: CASSQVSGTGGTKNIQYF. The CDR3 nucleotides read TGTGCCAGCAGCCAAGTGTCTGGGACAGGGGGCACCAAAAACATTCAGTACTTC. The genes are TRBV4-2 and TRBJ2-4; 12 bases are shared with TRBD1. This CDR3 has 18 residues. Germline-derived CDR1 and CDR2 are LGHNA and YNFKEQ. J gave up 2 bases and V 1 base, and 6 bases lay outside the gene matches.

This clonotype was counted between two and nine times. The chain employs TRBV5-1 and TRBJ2-1; TRBD2 aligns across 12 bases. The CDR3 is 17 amino acids. From germline, CDR1 is SGHRS and CDR2 YFSETQ. V gave up 0 bases and J gave up 7 bases; unmatched junction bases: 8. The CDR3 DNA is TGCGCCAGCAGCTTGGCTAGCGGGAGGGAGATTGGAAATGAGCAGTTCTTC. Encoded protein: CASSLASGREIGNEQFF.

This CDR3 is CSVYYRVDEQFF. In nucleotides, the CDR3 is TGCAGCGTTTATTACAGGGTGGATGAGCAGTTCTTC. The genes are TRBV29-1 and TRBJ2-1; TRBD1 is a possible D gene (6 bases). Trimming cost V 5 bases and J 8 bases, with 13 bases left between them. Looked up from germline, CDR1 is SQVTM and CDR2 is ANQGSEA. CDR3 length: 12 amino acids.

This clonotype has only a few counts. The rearrangement uses TRBV12-3 or TRBV12-4 and TRBJ2-1; D is perhaps TRBD2 (7 bases). The CDR3 is made up of 16 amino acids. Trimming removed 3 bases from V and 8 bases from J, with 20 bases in between. The CDR3 nucleotides are TGTGCCAGCAGTTTCGGGGGCGGGAGTCGGATCGATGAGCAGTTCTTC. Translation gives CASSFGGGSRIDEQFF.

The chain links TRBV27 to TRBJ2-5; the D call may be TRBD1 or TRBD2 (5 bases each). Germline CDR1 reads MNHEY; CDR2 reads SMNVEV (reference sequence). V gave up 3 bases and J gave up 2 bases, with 13 bases separating them. The CDR3 is made up of 15 amino acids. Here the CDR3 DNA reads TGTGCCAGCAGTTTTTACGGGGCAGGGCAAGAGACCCAGTACTTC. The encoded protein is CASSFYGAGQETQYF.

This clonotype was seen more than once but under ten times. The rearrangement joins TRBV12-3 or TRBV12-4 to TRBJ1-1; D is possibly TRBD1 (5 bases). Trimming cost V 6 bases and J 4 bases, with 15 bases left between them. The CDR3 consists of 14 residues. The chain's CDR3 is CASSPGGGSTEAFF. The CDR3 nucleotides read TGTGCCAGCAGCCCGGGGGGGGGAAGCACTGAAGCTTTCTTT.

This chain joins TRBV11-2 and TRBJ2-2, with 9 bases lining up with TRBD2. This CDR3 contains 18 residues. With V trimmed by 1 base and J by 6 bases, 12 bases remained unmatched. CDR1 is SGHAT, CDR2 FQNNGV, per germline. CDR3 DNA: TGTGCCAGCAGCTTAGGGGTAGCGGGGGCCCTAGGCGCCGGGGAGCTGTTTTTT. Translating gives CASSLGVAGALGAGELFF.

V and J are TRBV3-1 and TRBJ2-7, with a tentative D call TRBD1 (6 bases). Trimming removed 3 bases from V and 2 bases from J, with 14 bases in between. The CDR3 runs to 15 residues. From germline, CDR1 is LGHDT and CDR2 YNNKEL (reference sequence). Here the CDR3 DNA reads TGTGCCAGCAGCCAGAGACAGGTAACGGCCTACGAGCAGTACTTC. Translating gives CASSQRQVTAYEQYF.

The chain has TRBV12-3 or TRBV12-4 and TRBJ1-2; 8 bases align to TRBD1. This CDR3 is built from 15 residues. J was trimmed by 8 bases and V by 4 bases; bases with no gene match: 12. CDR3 loop: CASSYGQGEMGGYTF. For the CDR3, the DNA is TGTGCCAGCAGTTATGGACAGGGAGAGATGGGCGGCTACACCTTC.

The V call is TRBV5-1, the J call TRBJ1-3; D might be TRBD1 (6 bases). CDR1 SGHRS and CDR2 YFSETQ come from the germline V gene. The CDR3 is 14 amino acids. The V gene lost 6 bases and the J gene lost 0 bases, with 10 bases spanning the gap. The CDR3 spells CASTKGGSGNTIYF. The CDR3 bases are TGCGCCAGCACAAAAGGGGGCTCTGGAAACACCATATATTTT.

The rearrangement joins TRBV15 to TRBJ2-1, with 7 bases identical to TRBD2. The CDR3 consists of 18 residues. J was trimmed by 0 bases and V by 3 bases; bases with no gene match: 11. Germline V gene lookup returns CDR1 LNHNV and CDR2 YYDKDF (reference sequence). As DNA, the CDR3 is TGTGCCACCAGCAGCGATGAGACTAGCCTTAGCTCCTACAATGAGCAGTTCTTC. Protein: CATSSDETSLSSYNEQFF. Full variable domain (remainder filled in from reference TRBV15 and TRBJ2-1): DAMVIQNPRYQVTQFGKPVTLSCSQTLNHNVMYWYQQKSSQAPKLLFHYYDKDFNNEADTPDNFQSRRPNTSFCFLDIRSPGLGDTAMYLCATSSDETSLSSYNEQFFGPGTRLTVL.

This clonotype was counted a few times. In DNA form, the CDR3 reads TGTGCCAGCAGCCCCAGGGGTTCCTACGAGCAGTACGTC. Protein: CASSPRGSYEQYV. The chain links TRBV6-6 to TRBJ2-7; tentatively, D is TRBD1 (6 bases). The CDR3 loop spans 13 amino acids. Trimming took off 6 bases at V and 1 base at J, with 10 bases between the two ends. Germline CDR1 reads MNHNY; CDR2 reads SVGAGI (reference sequence).

The genes are TRBV19 and TRBJ1-5; no reliable D call. CDR1 and CDR2 (germline): LNHDA, SQIVND (reference sequence). V was pared by 0 bases and J by 9 bases, with 6 bases between. The length of the CDR3 is 12 residues. CDR3 DNA: TGTGCCAGTAGTATAGATCGTTCGCCCCAGCATTTT. Translation: CASSIDRSPQHF.

This clonotype was counted a few times. CDR3 protein: CASSVLGASGNTIYF. The CDR3 nucleotides read TGTGCCAGCAGCGTACTAGGGGCCTCTGGAAACACCATATATTTT. The rearrangement uses TRBV7-8 and TRBJ1-3, with D maybe TRBD1 (5 bases). Germline CDR1 SGHVS, CDR2 FQNEAQ. There are 15 residues in the CDR3. V was trimmed by 5 bases and J by 0 bases, leaving 11 bases between them.